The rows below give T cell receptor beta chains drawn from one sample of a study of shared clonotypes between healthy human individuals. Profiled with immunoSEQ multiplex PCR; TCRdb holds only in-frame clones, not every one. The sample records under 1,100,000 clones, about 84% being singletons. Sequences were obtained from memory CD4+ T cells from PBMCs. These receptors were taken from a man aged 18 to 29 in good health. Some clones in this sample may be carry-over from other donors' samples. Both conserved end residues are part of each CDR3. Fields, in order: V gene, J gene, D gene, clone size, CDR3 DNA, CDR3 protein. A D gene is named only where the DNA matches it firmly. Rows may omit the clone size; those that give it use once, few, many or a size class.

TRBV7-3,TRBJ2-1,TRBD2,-,TGTGCCAGCAGCTTTCTAGCGGGCCCCGGGGGTGAGCAGTTCTTC,CASSFLAGPGGEQFF
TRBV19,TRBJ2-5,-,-,TGTGCCAGTAGTATTTCACTGGCGGGATGGGAGACCCAGTACTTC,CASSISLAGWETQYF
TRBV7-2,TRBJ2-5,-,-,TGTGCCAGCAGCTCCGCGGGCCACGTTCACTTC,CASSSAGHVHF
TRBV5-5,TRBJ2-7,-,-,TGTGCCAGCAGCTTTTTGCCCTCATTAGCAACCTACGAGCAGTACTTC,CASSFLPSLATYEQYF
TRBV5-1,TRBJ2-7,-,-,TGCGCCAGCAGCTTGAACGGGTACGAGCAGTACTTC,CASSLNGYEQYF
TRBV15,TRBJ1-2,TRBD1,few,TGTGCCACCAGCAGATCCAGGACAGGGGACTCTGGCTACACCTTC,CATSRSRTGDSGYTF
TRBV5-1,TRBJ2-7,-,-,TGCGCCAGCAGCTTGGGAGGGTCAGACTACGAGCAGTACTTC,CASSLGGSDYEQYF
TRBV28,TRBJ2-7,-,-,TGTGCCAGCAGTTTAGGCGGGAACGCCTACGAGCAGTACTTC,CASSLGGNAYEQYF
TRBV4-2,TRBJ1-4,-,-,TGTGCCAGCAGCACGGACAGTAATGAAAAACTGTTTTTT,CASSTDSNEKLFF
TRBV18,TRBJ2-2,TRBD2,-,TGTGCCAGCTCACCAGTCCGAGCGGGGCAGGACGCCGGGGAGCTGTTTTTT,CASSPVRAGQDAGELFF
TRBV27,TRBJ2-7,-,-,TGTGCCAGCAGTGACGTAACAGGGGAGCAGTACTTC,CASSDVTGEQYF
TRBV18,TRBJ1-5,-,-,TGTGCCAGCTCACTTGACAGTAGCAATCAGCCCCAGCATTTT,CASSLDSSNQPQHF
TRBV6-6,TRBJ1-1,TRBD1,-,TGTGCCAGCACTCGGGGACAGTTAATGAACACTGAAGCTTTCTTT,CASTRGQLMNTEAFF
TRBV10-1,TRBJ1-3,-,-,TGCGCCAGCAGTTCTGGACCCGGCCGAGGAAACACCATATATTTT,CASSSGPGRGNTIYF
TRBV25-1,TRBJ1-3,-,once,TGTGCCACAAGGGGCAGGGAAGAGGGGCCCAGGAACACCATATATTTT,CATRGREEGPRNTIYF
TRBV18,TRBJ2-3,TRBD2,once,TGTGCCAGCTCACCAGGAGCGGGAGTGGGTGATACGCAGTATTTT,CASSPGAGVGDTQYF
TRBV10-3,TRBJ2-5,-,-,TGTGCCATCAGTGCCCCCGGCGCCGGATCATCAGAGACCCAGTACTTC,CAISAPGAGSSETQYF
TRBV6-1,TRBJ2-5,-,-,TGTGCCAGCACCCTAAGGGGGGAGACCCAGTACTTC,CASTLRGETQYF
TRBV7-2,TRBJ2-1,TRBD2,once,TGTGCCAGCAGCCGCGGCGGGAGTTCCTACAATGAGCAGTTCTTC,CASSRGGSSYNEQFF
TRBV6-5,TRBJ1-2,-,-,TGTGCCAGCAGCGACGGGGGGGGCAATTATTATGGCTACACCTTC,CASSDGGGNYYGYTF
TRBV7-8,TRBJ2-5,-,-,TGTGCCAGCAGCTCCGGACTAATTCAACAAGAGACCCAGTACTTC,CASSSGLIQQETQYF
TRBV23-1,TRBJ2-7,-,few,TGCGCCAGCAGTCAATCGCACGGAAAGATCTACGAGCAGTACTTC,CASSQSHGKIYEQYF
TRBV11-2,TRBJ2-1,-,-,TGTGCCAGCAGCTTAGGGGCGGGGATTAACAATGAGCAGTTCTTC,CASSLGAGINNEQFF
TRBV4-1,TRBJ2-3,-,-,TGCGCCAGCAGTCTTATGTTACTAGCATTTAGAGATACGCAGTATTTT,CASSLMLLAFRDTQYF
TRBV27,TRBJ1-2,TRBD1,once,TGTGCCAGCGCGCCACAGGGGGGAGGGCAAAGAGGAGGCTATGGCTACACCTTC,CASAPQGGGQRGGYGYTF
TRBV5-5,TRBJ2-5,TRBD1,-,TGTGCCAGCAGCTCGCAACCGGGGACAGGGGTAATTCACAGCGACTTC,CASSSQPGTGVIHSDF
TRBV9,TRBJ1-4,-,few,TGTGCCAGCAGCGTAGGCCAGGGCCTTAATGAAAAACTGTTTTTT,CASSVGQGLNEKLFF
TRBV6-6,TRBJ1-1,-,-,TGTGCCAGCAGTCGTACTCGGGGGGCGAACACTGAAGCTTTCTTT,CASSRTRGANTEAFF
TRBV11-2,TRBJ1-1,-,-,TGTGCCAGCAGCCCACAGGTTATGTCGAACACTGAAGCTTTCTTT,CASSPQVMSNTEAFF
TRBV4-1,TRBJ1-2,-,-,TGCGCCAGCAGCCACCCTAGGCTTGAATATGGCTACACCTTC,CASSHPRLEYGYTF
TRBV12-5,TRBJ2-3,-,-,TGTGCTAGTGGTTTGGTGCGGGGCACCGATACGCAGTATTTT,CASGLVRGTDTQYF
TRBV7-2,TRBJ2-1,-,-,TGTGCCAGCAGCTTTGGGGGGCCGACTCTCCAGTTCTTC,CASSFGGPTLQFF
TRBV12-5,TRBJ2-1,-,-,TGTGCTAGTGGCCCGCCTGGGAGCGATGAGCAGTTCTTC,CASGPPGSDEQFF
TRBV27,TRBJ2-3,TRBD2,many,TGTGCCAGCAGTCCCCGGGAGGGTGATACGCAGTATTTT,CASSPREGDTQYF
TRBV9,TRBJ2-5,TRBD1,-,TGTGCCAGCAGCGTAGGCTGGGGACAGGGGGGACTCCAAGAGACCCAGTACTTC,CASSVGWGQGGLQETQYF
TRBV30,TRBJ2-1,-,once,TGTGCCTGCGTCCCCCGGAGCTCCTACAATGAGCAGTTCTTC,CACVPRSSYNEQFF
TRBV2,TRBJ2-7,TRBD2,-,TGTGCCAGCGGTGATAAGACTAGCGGGCAGCTCGAGCAGTACTTC,CASGDKTSGQLEQYF
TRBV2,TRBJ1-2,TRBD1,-,TGTGCCAGCACCGTACCGTACAGTAGGGGGACAGGGGTTGGCTATGGCTACACCTTC,CASTVPYSRGTGVGYGYTF
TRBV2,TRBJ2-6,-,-,TGTGCCAGCGAACCCCAGTCGCGTTCTGGGGCCAACGTCCTGACTTTC,CASEPQSRSGANVLTF
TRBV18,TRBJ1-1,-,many,TGTGCCAGCTCGTTGACAGTGAACACTGAAGCTTTCTTT,CASSLTVNTEAFF